The 24 T cell receptor beta chains below were found in one sample sequenced in a study of beta chain features in type 1 diabetes. What was sequenced were expressed TCRB transcripts, since all of the isolated RNA had been reverse transcribed. TCRdb keeps only in-frame clones here, not all; method: immunoSEQ multiplex PCR. The sample lists around 110,000 clones, roughly 15% occurring once. General study points: There was a moderate but significant shortening of TCRB CDR3s in all four CD4+ subsets of Type 1 diabetes patients.

These receptors have no known antigen. Material for sequencing was central memory CD4+ T cells from blood. The receptors derive from a man aged 30 to 39 with type 1 diabetes.

This clone was found a few times. The chain has TRBV4-2 and TRBJ1-2; tentatively, D is TRBD1 (6 bases). V lost 5 bases and J 8 bases, leaving 18 bases between the germline ends. From germline, CDR1 is LGHNA and CDR2 YNFKEQ. The CDR3 contains 14 residues. CDR3 protein: CASSTQTGKWGYTF. CDR3 nucleotides: TGTGCCAGCAGCACCCAAACAGGGAAATGGGGCTACACCTTC.

This clone was recorded only once. The chain links TRBV6-1 to TRBJ2-3; tentative D call: TRBD2 (5 bases). The CDR3 spans 14 residues. The germline V gene has CDR1 MNHNS and CDR2 SASEGT. V lost 5 bases and J lost 1, with 10 bases in between. The CDR3 DNA reads as TGTGCCAGCAGTCCCCGGCGGGGCACAGATACGCAGTATTTT. Amino acid sequence: CASSPRRGTDTQYF.

This clone was detected only a few times. This chain's CDR3 is CASGELGNTREAFF. Here the CDR3 DNA reads TGTGCCAGTGGTGAATTAGGCAACACGCGTGAAGCTTTCTTT. V usage is TRBV6-8 and J usage is TRBJ1-1; D ambiguous. Germline V gene sequence: CDR1 MNHGY, CDR2 SAAAGT. The CDR3 runs 14 residues. The V end lost 9 bases, the J end lost 7 bases, and 21 bases lay between the germline ends.

The chain is built from TRBV7-2 and TRBJ1-4; D might be TRBD1 (6 bases). Trimming shortened V by 2 bases and J by 2 bases, and 12 bases separated the two germline ends. This CDR3 is built from 16 residues. Germline CDR1 SGHTA, CDR2 FQGNSA. This CDR3 is CASSLNRGGTNEKLFF. CDR3 DNA sequence: TGTGCCAGCAGCTTAAACCGGGGGGGCACTAATGAAAAACTGTTTTTT.

The CDR3 nucleotides read TGTGCCAGCAGCGGCAGGCGCGAGCAGTACTTC. Translation gives CASSGRREQYF. The genes are TRBV2 and TRBJ2-7; D call uncertain. V lost 6 bases and J 6 bases, leaving 9 bases between the germline ends. Per the germline V gene, CDR1 is SNHLY and CDR2 is FYNNEI. The CDR3 spans 11 residues.

CDR3 loop: CASRKEYTEAFF. DNA for the CDR3: TGTGCCAGCAGAAAGGAGTACACTGAAGCTTTCTTT. The chain employs TRBV2 and TRBJ1-1; the D is unclear. Germline V lookup: CDR1 SNHLY, CDR2 FYNNEI. The CDR3 spans 12 residues. The ends were cut back, 6 bases at V and 3 bases at J, with 8 bases in the middle. The variable domain in full, with the rest retrieved from reference TRBV2 and TRBJ1-1, is EPEVTQTPSHQVTQMGQEVILRCVPISNHLYFYWYRQILGQKVEFLVSFYNNEISEKSEIFDDQFSVERPDGSNFTLKIRSTKLEDSAMYFCASRKEYTEAFFGQGTRLTVV.

This chain uses TRBV11-2 with TRBJ2-5, with D hard to call. Per the germline V gene, CDR1 is SGHAT and CDR2 is FQNNGV. V gave up 5 bases and J gave up 7 bases, with 11 bases separating them. The CDR3 runs to 12 residues. DNA for the CDR3: TGTGCCAGCAGCGCCAAGGGTGCGACCCAGTACTTC. Encoded protein: CASSAKGATQYF.

The V gene is TRBV5-8, the J gene TRBJ2-3; D is undetermined. The CDR3 runs 12 residues. V was trimmed by 5 bases and J by 4 bases, leaving 8 bases between them. The germline V gene encodes CDR1 SGHTS and CDR2 YDEGEE. The CDR3 is CASSPRADTQYF. The DNA for the CDR3 is TGTGCCAGCAGTCCCCGGGCAGATACGCAGTATTTT.

The chain employs TRBV5-1 and TRBJ2-5; 9 bases map to TRBD2. V shed 4 bases and J 1 base; nucleotides not matched to a gene: 5. The CDR3 length is 15 residues. Germline V gene data show CDR1 as SGHRS and CDR2 as YFSETQ. This chain's CDR3 is CASSVERGVQETQYF. The CDR3 DNA sequence: TGCGCCAGCAGCGTCGAGCGGGGGGTCCAAGAGACCCAGTACTTC.

In this sample, this clone turned up a few times. V and J are TRBV10-3 and TRBJ2-1; 8 positions agree with TRBD2. From germline, CDR1 is ENHRY and CDR2 SYGVKD. There are 15 residues in the CDR3. The V segment lost 10 bases and the J segment 1 base; nucleotides outside the gene matches: 9. The CDR3 sequence: CATLLAEPSYNEQFF. CDR3 nucleotides: TGTGCCACCCTACTAGCGGAGCCTTCCTACAATGAGCAGTTCTTC.

This clone was recorded at least ten times. V and J are TRBV11-2 and TRBJ2-3; 9 positions match TRBD1. Germline lookup yields CDR1 SGHAT and CDR2 FQNNGV. V lost 5 bases, J lost 2 bases, and 5 bases stayed unmatched. The CDR3 has 15 residues. The CDR3 spells CASSGDRVFTDTQYF. CDR3 coding DNA: TGTGCCAGCAGCGGGGACAGGGTCTTCACAGATACGCAGTATTTT.

This chain connects TRBV10-3 to TRBJ2-3; 9 bases match TRBD1. Germline CDR1 reads ENHRY; CDR2 reads SYGVKD. The V and J ends lost 6 bases and 1 base, in that order; junction bases with no gene match: 2. The CDR3 totals 14 residues. The CDR3 region is CAISRDRGTDTQYF. The CDR3 bases are TGTGCCATCAGCCGGGACAGGGGCACAGATACGCAGTATTTT.

This clone was detected a few times. V and J are TRBV28 and TRBJ2-3, with a tentative D call TRBD2 (5 bases). CDR1 is MDHEN, CDR2 SYDVKM, per germline. The CDR3 is 14 residues long. Trimming removed 5 bases at V and 7 bases at J, with 16 bases between. CDR3 in amino acids: CASSPAQGSYTQYF. As DNA, the CDR3 is TGTGCCAGCAGTCCCGCACAAGGGAGTTATACGCAGTATTTT.

This clone was seen only a few times. The CDR3 loop is CASSSPAARDTGELFF. The CDR3 DNA is TGTGCCAGCAGTTCTCCGGCGGCCAGGGACACCGGGGAGCTGTTTTTT. The chain uses TRBV28 and TRBJ2-2; perhaps TRBD1 as D (5 bases). The germline V gene encodes CDR1 MDHEN and CDR2 SYDVKM. V lost 4 bases to trimming and J lost 3 bases, with 15 bases between them. CDR3 length: 16 residues.

V and J are TRBV16 and TRBJ1-1; D may be TRBD1 (5 bases). The CDR3 is 14 residues long. V gave up 4 bases and J gave up 5 bases, with 14 bases separating them. CDR1 and CDR2 from the germline V gene are KGHSY and FQNENV. The CDR3 coding sequence is TGTGCCAGCAGCCCTTCAGGGAGGAGGACTGAAGCTTTCTTT. It specifies CASSPSGRRTEAFF. Based on the CDR3 plus reference TRBV16 and TRBJ1-1, the full variable domain is GEEVAQTPKHLVRGEGQKAKLYCAPIKGHSYVFWYQQVLKNEFKFLISFQNENVFDETGMPKERFSAKCLPNSPCSLEIQATKLEDSAVYFCASSPSGRRTEAFFGQGTRLTVV.

The chain couples TRBV28 to TRBJ2-3; 10 bases line up with TRBD2. With 5 bases clipped from V and 4 bases from J, the junction kept 3 bases outside the gene matches. CDR1 and CDR2 from the germline V gene are MDHEN and SYDVKM. This CDR3 is 14 amino acids long. The DNA for the CDR3 is TGTGCCAGCAGTGTGGGGACTAGCGCAGATACGCAGTATTTT. Its protein product is CASSVGTSADTQYF.

The chain uses TRBV2 and TRBJ2-5, with 8 positions matching TRBD2. The V and J ends lost 5 bases and 5 bases, in that order; junction bases with no gene match: 7. The CDR3 sequence is 14 residues long. The germline gives CDR1 SNHLY, CDR2 FYNNEI. The CDR3 region has the DNA TGTGCCAGCAGTCTACTAGCGGTCGGCGAGACCCAGTACTTC. Its protein product is CASSLLAVGETQYF. Together with reference TRBV2 and TRBJ2-5, the CDR3 gives the full variable domain: EPEVTQTPSHQVTQMGQEVILRCVPISNHLYFYWYRQILGQKVEFLVSFYNNEISEKSEIFDDQFSVERPDGSNFTLKIRSTKLEDSAMYFCASSLLAVGETQYFGPGTRLLVL.

The chain uses TRBV9 and TRBJ2-1; 7 positions match TRBD1. Germline CDR1 SGDLS, CDR2 YYNGEE. The length of the CDR3 is 15 residues. V shed 3 bases, J shed 0 bases, and the junction held 3 bases outside the gene matches. The CDR3 DNA follows: TGTGCCAGCAGCGCAGGGGGAAGCTCCTACAATGAGCAGTTCTTC. Translated: CASSAGGSSYNEQFF.

In this sample, this clone turned up a few times. The chain links TRBV5-6 to TRBJ2-7; D perhaps matches TRBD1 (5 bases). The length of the CDR3 is 15 residues. Germline assignment: CDR1 SGHDT and CDR2 YYEEEE. The V and J ends lost 4 bases and 0 bases respectively, with 14 bases between them. In DNA, the CDR3 is TGTGCCAGCAGCCGTCCATACCAGGGCTCCTACGAGCAGTACTTC. Encoded protein: CASSRPYQGSYEQYF.

This clone was found a few times. The gene calls are TRBV11-2 and TRBJ2-5, with D perhaps matching TRBD1 or TRBD2 (6 bases each). This CDR3 spans 15 amino acids. From germline, CDR1 is SGHAT and CDR2 FQNNGV. V was shortened by 5 bases and J by 5 bases, with 18 bases between the two germline ends. The CDR3 protein is CASSTGARLEETQYF. CDR3 in DNA: TGTGCCAGCAGCACGGGGGCCAGGCTAGAGGAGACCCAGTACTTC.

V is TRBV4-2 and J is TRBJ2-3; the match to TRBD2 covers 7 bases. The CDR3 is made up of 16 amino acids. V lost 3 bases and J lost 0; bases outside the gene matches: 6. Germline V lookup: CDR1 LGHNA, CDR2 YNFKEQ. The CDR3: CASSHQRGSSTDTQYF. The CDR3 coding sequence is TGTGCCAGCAGCCATCAGCGGGGATCTAGCACAGATACGCAGTATTTT.

J is TRBJ2-7 and V is TRBV14; D is possibly TRBD1 (5 bases). This CDR3 is 15 amino acids long. Germline V gene data show CDR1 as SGHDN and CDR2 as FVKESK. V lost 1 base to trimming and J lost 2 bases, with 12 bases between them. CDR3 protein: CASSQGVGHTYEQYF. CDR3 DNA sequence: TGTGCCAGCAGCCAAGGAGTCGGACACACCTACGAGCAGTACTTC.

This clone was counted a few times. The CDR3 nucleotides are TGTGCCAGCGGCCCCCATGAGCAGTTCTTC. This gives the protein CASGPHEQFF. The rearrangement links TRBV21-1 to TRBJ2-1; the D call of TRBD1 is as the table states it, not checked on the DNA. TRBV21-1 is a recognized pseudogene. CDR3 length equals 10 residues.

The V and J genes are TRBV6-1 and TRBJ2-7; no reliable D call. The V gene's germline CDR1 is MNHNS and CDR2 SASEGT. V lost 0 bases, J lost 2 bases, and 11 bases lay in between. The CDR3 is 15 amino acids. The CDR3 DNA is TGTGCCAGCAGTGAAGCGCTGTCTGGACCCTACGAGCAGTACTTC. Its translation is CASSEALSGPYEQYF.